These 2 T cell receptor beta chains were sequenced from one sample in a study of regulatory T cells in long-lasting Graves disease. Researchers made TCR beta libraries by using iRepertoire HTBI primers and running Arm-PCR on CDR3 regions. Each CDR3 protein gets one entry after TCRdb re-called the multiplex PCR reads with MiXCR. The data contain roughly 500,000 distinct CDR3 sequences, around a fifth of them seen just once; the ten biggest clones take up more than 6%. The time point: persistent/refractory GD, antithyroid drugs over 5 years with positive TRAb. The authors made the TCR library using RNA they extracted from PBMCs. Sequencing used peripheral blood mononuclear cells (PBMCs), obtained when the disease was refractory, from a patient treated with antithyroid drugs. The receptors were sampled from a female donor with Graves disease.

In its sample, this clonotype was seen once. The rearrangement joins TRBV7-2 to TRBJ2-5; the match to TRBD1 covers 7 bases. The ends lost 1 base at V and 5 bases at J; junction bases unmatched: 4. The CDR3 is made up of 14 amino acids. CDR1 is SGHTA and CDR2 is FQGNSA in the germline V gene. The CDR3 loop is CASSLVPDRETQYF. The DNA for the CDR3 is TGTGCCAGCAGCTTAGTCCCGGACAGGGAGACCCAGTACTTC. Combining the CDR3 with reference TRBV7-2 and TRBJ2-5 gives the whole variable domain GAGVSQSPSNKVTEKGKDVELRCDPISGHTALYWYRQSLGQGLEFLIYFQGNSAPDKSGLPSDRFSAERTGGSVSTLTIQRTQQEDSAVYLCASSLVPDRETQYFGPGTRLLVL.

This clonotype was counted ten times or more. The chain combines TRBV11-3 with TRBJ2-5; D unresolved. The germline CDR1 and CDR2 sequences are SGHNT and YENEEA. The V end lost 0 bases, the J end lost 5 bases, and 7 bases lay between the germline ends. There are 13 residues in the CDR3. The CDR3 DNA reads as TGTGCCAGCAGCTTAGAAGTTGACGAGACCCAGTACTTC. It is translated as CASSLEVDETQYF. The full variable domain, with the rest looked up from reference TRBV11-3 and TRBJ2-5, is EAGVVQSPRYKIIEKKQPVAFWCNPISGHNTLYWYLQNLGQGPELLIRYENEEAVDDSQLPKDRFSAERLKGVDSTLKIQPAELGDSAVYLCASSLEVDETQYFGPGTRLLVL.